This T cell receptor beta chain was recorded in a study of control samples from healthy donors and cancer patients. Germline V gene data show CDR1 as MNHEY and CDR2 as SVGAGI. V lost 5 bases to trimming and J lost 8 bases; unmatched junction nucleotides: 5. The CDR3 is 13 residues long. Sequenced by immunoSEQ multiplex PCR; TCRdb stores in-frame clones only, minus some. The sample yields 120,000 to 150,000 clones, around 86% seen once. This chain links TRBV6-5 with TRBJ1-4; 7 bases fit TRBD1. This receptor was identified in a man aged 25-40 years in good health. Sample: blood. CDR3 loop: CASSRQGWEKLFF. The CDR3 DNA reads TGTGCCAGCAGTCGACAGGGTTGGGAAAAACTGTTTTTT.